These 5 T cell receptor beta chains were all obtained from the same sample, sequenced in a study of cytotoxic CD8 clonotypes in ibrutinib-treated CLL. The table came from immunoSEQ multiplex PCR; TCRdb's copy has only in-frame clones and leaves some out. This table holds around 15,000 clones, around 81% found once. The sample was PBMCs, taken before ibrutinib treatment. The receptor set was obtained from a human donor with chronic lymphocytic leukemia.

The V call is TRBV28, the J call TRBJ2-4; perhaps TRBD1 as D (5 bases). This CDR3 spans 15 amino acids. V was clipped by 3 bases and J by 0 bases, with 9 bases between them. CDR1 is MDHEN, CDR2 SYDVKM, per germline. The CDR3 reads CASSFRQLAKNIQYF. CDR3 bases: TGTGCCAGCAGTTTTCGACAGCTAGCCAAAAACATTCAGTACTTC.

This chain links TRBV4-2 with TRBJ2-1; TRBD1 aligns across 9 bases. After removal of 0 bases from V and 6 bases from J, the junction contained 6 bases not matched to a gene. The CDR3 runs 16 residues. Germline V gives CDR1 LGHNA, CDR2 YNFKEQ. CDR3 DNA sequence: TGTGCCAGCAGCCAAGATCATGGGGACAGGGTCAATGAGCAGTTCTTC. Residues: CASSQDHGDRVNEQFF.

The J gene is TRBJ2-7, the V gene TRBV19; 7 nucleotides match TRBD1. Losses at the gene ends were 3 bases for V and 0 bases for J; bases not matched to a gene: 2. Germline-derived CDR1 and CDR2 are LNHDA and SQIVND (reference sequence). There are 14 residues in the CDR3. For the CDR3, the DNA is TGTGCCAGTAGTATCCGGGACAGCTCCTACGAGCAGTACTTC. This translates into CASSIRDSSYEQYF.

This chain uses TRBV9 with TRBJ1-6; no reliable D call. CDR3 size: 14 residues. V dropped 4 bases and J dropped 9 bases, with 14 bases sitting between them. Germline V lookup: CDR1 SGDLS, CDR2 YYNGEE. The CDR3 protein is CASSPTLSGSPLHF. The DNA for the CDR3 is TGTGCCAGCAGCCCAACACTATCGGGTTCACCCCTCCACTTT.

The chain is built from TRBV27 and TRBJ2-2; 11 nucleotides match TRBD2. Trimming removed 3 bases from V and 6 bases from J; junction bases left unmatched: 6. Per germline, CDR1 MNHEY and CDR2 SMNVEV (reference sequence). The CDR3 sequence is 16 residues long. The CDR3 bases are TGTGCCAGCAGTTTTGTACTAGCGGGAGATCCCGGGGAGCTGTTTTTT. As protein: CASSFVLAGDPGELFF.